What follows describes a single TCR beta chain. Germline loops: CDR1 SQVTM, CDR2 ANQGSEA. The CDR3 consists of 12 residues. With 7 bases clipped from V and 4 bases from J, the junction kept 5 bases outside the gene matches. The data belong to a study of blood T cell repertoires in COVID-19. Study background: COVID-19 samples from acute and convalescent phases originated in the United States, Italy and Spain. T cells, B-cell-depleted T cells, or PBMCs provided the cDNA or gDNA that served as material.

In the authors' workflow: Amplified reference gene primers provided the basis for estimating nucleated cell counts. Only in-frame clones appear in the TCRdb table, and some are missing; sequencing was by immunoSEQ multiplex PCR. The DNA gave D and trimming, while V, J and clone size come from that table. This sample has 200,000 or so clones; approximately 82% occur once, and the top ten carry 6.9%. V gene TRBV29-1 combines with J gene TRBJ1-1; 8 nucleotides line up with TRBD1. This receptor was obtained from a human donor with acute or convalescent COVID-19. The donor label of this sample is uncertain. Sequencing was performed on peripheral blood. CDR3 sequence (DNA): TGCAGCGGGGGACAGGTGGGCACTGAAGCTTTCTTT. The encoded protein is CSGGQVGTEAFF.